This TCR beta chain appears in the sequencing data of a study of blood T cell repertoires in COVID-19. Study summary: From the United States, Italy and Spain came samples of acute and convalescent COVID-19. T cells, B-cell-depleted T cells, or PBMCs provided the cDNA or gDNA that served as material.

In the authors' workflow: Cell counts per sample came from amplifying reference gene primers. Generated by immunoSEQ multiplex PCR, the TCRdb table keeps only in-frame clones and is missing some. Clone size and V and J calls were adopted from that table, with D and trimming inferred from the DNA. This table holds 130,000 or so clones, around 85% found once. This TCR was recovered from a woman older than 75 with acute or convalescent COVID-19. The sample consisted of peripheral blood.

CDR3 protein: CASSPGTSRRYNEQFF. The DNA of the CDR3 is TGTGCCAGCAGCCCCGGGACTAGCCGCAGGTACAATGAGCAGTTCTTC. The genes are TRBV11-2 and TRBJ2-1; TRBD2 matches at 9 bases. J lost 4 bases, V lost 5 bases, and 9 bases had no gene match. This CDR3 is built from 16 residues. Germline V gene data show CDR1 as SGHAT and CDR2 as FQNNGV.